The clone carrying this TCR beta chain was detected only once. This entry comes from a study of cytomegalovirus exposure and HLA in healthy donors. Trimming took off 5 bases at V and 4 bases at J, with 19 bases between the two ends. The germline V gene encodes CDR1 SGHVS and CDR2 FNYEAQ. This CDR3 is 16 amino acids long. The PCR employed 60 Vbeta primers together with 13 Jbeta primers. Original processing methods: An analysis performed later counted about 80 million unique TCR beta chains (roughly 11 million of them shared). Some clones are missing from TCRdb's copy, which holds only in-frame ones; the method was immunoSEQ multiplex PCR. V, J and clone size reflect that table, while D and trimming were determined from the DNA. Of 180,000 or so clones listed, approximately 73% were seen once; the top ten hold 2% to 3%.

The gene calls are TRBV7-6 and TRBJ2-3; TRBD1 might be the D (6 bases). The sequencing sample was made of PBMCs. The source is a woman younger than 45 in good health and CMV-seropositive. CDR3 DNA sequence: TGTGCCAGCAGCCCAACTCCAGGGACACGGGCAGATACGCAGTATTTT. Amino acid sequence: CASSPTPGTRADTQYF. Full variable domain (rest looked up from reference TRBV7-6 and TRBJ2-3): GAGVSQSPRYKVTKRGQDVALRCDPISGHVSLYWYRQALGQGPEFLTYFNYEAQQDKSGLPNDRFSAERPEGSISTLTIQRTEQRDSAMYRCASSPTPGTRADTQYFGPGTRLTVL.